The 29 T cell receptor beta chains in this list originate from one sample, sequenced in a study of T cell clonality in common variable immunodeficiency. Sequencing was performed with immunoSEQ multiplex PCR; in TCRdb, only in-frame clones are kept and a portion is missing. The repertoire consists of about 23,000 clones, none detected only once. Study-level findings and limits: Reportedly, TCR beta sequences from common variable immunodeficiency showed fewer deletions and N-nucleotide insertions.

These receptors have no known antigen. Material for sequencing was peripheral blood mononuclear cells. All receptors come from a human donor with common variable immunodeficiency.

This clone was detected a few times. The CDR3 end falls 3 residues outside the read, so it is completed with the germline J gene. The chain combines TRBV5-5 with TRBJ2-7, with D possibly matching TRBD1 (5 bases). The CDR3 is 15 residues long. Germline-derived CDR1 and CDR2 are SGHKS and YYEKEE (reference sequence). V lost 0 bases to trimming and J lost 0 bases, with 10 bases between them. The CDR3 loop reads CASSLETGISYEQYF. The CDR3 bases that were read are TGTGCCAGCAGCTTGGAAACAGGAATCTCCTACGAG. The full variable domain, its missing parts supplied by reference TRBV5-5 and TRBJ2-7, is DAGVTQSPTHLIKTRGQQVTLRCSPISGHKSVSWYQQVLGQGPQFIFQYYEKEERGRGNFPDRFSARQFPNYSSELNVNALLLGDSALYLCASSLETGISYEQYFGPGTRLTVT.

The table lists this clone with many counts. The read ends 3 residues early relative to the CDR3; the germline J gene fills the gap. This chain connects TRBV7-6 to TRBJ2-2; D is undetermined. The CDR3 has 13 amino acids. The germline V and J ends were trimmed by 4 bases and 0 bases, with 3 bases remaining between them. Germline CDR1 SGHVS, CDR2 FNYEAQ. The CDR3 here is CASSYTNTGELFF. The sequenced CDR3 bases are TGTGCCAGCAGCTACACGAACACCGGGGAG.

This clone appeared a few times. With the read ending 3 residues before the CDR3 end, the germline J gene is used to fill in that end. The chain couples TRBV18 to TRBJ2-7, with 7 bases lining up with TRBD1. CDR1 and CDR2 (germline): KGHSH, LQKENI. V lost 3 bases, J lost 6 bases, and 14 bases stayed unmatched. The CDR3 has 16 residues. CDR3 residues: CASSPISREGGGEQYF. The sequenced CDR3 bases are TGTGCCAGCTCACCGATTAGCCGGGAAGGGGGCGGCGAG.

This clone came up many times. The read ends 3 residues early relative to the CDR3; the germline J gene fills the gap. The chain recombines TRBV18 with TRBJ2-3, with 11 bases that match TRBD1. The V and J ends lost 0 bases and 7 bases, in that order; junction bases with no gene match: 3. CDR3 length: 15 residues. Germline V lookup: CDR1 KGHSH, CDR2 LQKENI. CDR3 bases read: TGTGCCAGCTCACCACCCGGGACAGGGGGTTATACG. Translation gives CASSPPGTGGYT. From start to end, the CDR3 is CASSPPGTGGYTQYF.

This clone was picked up a small number of times. With the read ending 3 residues before the CDR3 end, the germline J gene is used to fill in that end. The V gene is TRBV18, the J gene TRBJ1-5, with 9 bases identical to TRBD1. This CDR3 region has 13 residues. Germline V gene lookup returns CDR1 KGHSH and CDR2 LQKENI. V was clipped by 5 bases and J by 9 bases; unmatched bases: 5. The part of the CDR3 DNA that was read is TGTGCCAGCTCAGGGACAGGGATGCTGCCC. It is translated as CASSGTGMLP. The complete CDR3 protein is CASSGTGMLPQHF.

This clone was counted ten times or more. The read stops 3 residues short of the end of the CDR3; the missing end is completed from the germline J gene. V gene TRBV29-1 combines with J gene TRBJ1-2, with 8 bases fitting TRBD1. The CDR3 contains 13 residues. J lost 6 bases, V lost 1 base, and 4 bases had no gene match. Per germline, CDR1 SQVTM and CDR2 ANQGSEA. The CDR3 loop is CSVEGTGNHGYTF. Incomplete CDR3 DNA: TGCAGCGTTGAAGGGACAGGGAACCATGGC.

A few counts support this clone. The CDR3 end falls 3 residues outside the read, so it is completed with the germline J gene. The chain has TRBV20-1 and TRBJ1-2; 7 bases fit TRBD1. V was pared by 0 bases and J by 0 bases, with 10 bases of the junction left unmatched. The length of the CDR3 is 17 residues. Germline assignment: CDR1 DFQATT and CDR2 SNEGSKA (reference sequence). The CDR3 DNA, read in part, is TGCAGTGCTAGAGATGGCTTTGGACAGGCCACTAACTATGGC. Its protein product is CSARDGFGQATNYG. The complete CDR3 reads CSARDGFGQATNYGYTF.

This clone was recorded at least ten times. The CDR3 is cut off 3 residues early in the read; its end comes from the germline J gene. The chain is built from TRBV7-3 and TRBJ2-6; D is unresolved. Germline values: CDR1 SGHTA, CDR2 FQGTGA. The CDR3 covers 15 residues. V lost 7 bases to trimming and J lost 3 bases, with 13 bases between them. The CDR3 is CASMLGSGGANVLTF. The CDR3 bases that were read are TGTGCCAGCATGCTCGGGTCGGGTGGGGCCAACGTC. Full variable domain (remainder filled in from reference TRBV7-3 and TRBJ2-6): GAGVSQTPSNKVTEKGKYVELRCDPISGHTALYWYRQSLGQGPEFLIYFQGTGAADDSGLPNDRFFAVRPEGSVSTLKIQRTERGDSAVYLCASMLGSGGANVLTFGAGSRLTVL.

This clone has a handful of counts. From the germline J gene comes the end of the CDR3, since the read stops 3 residues before it. The chain employs TRBV5-1 and TRBJ2-5, with 12 bases lining up with TRBD2. The V segment lost 4 bases and the J segment 7 bases; nucleotides outside the gene matches: 11. Germline V gene data show CDR1 as SGHRS and CDR2 as YFSETQ. This CDR3 comprises 16 residues. Incomplete CDR3 DNA: TGCGCCAGCAGCCTGCCCCTAGCGGGAGGGGATAGGACC. This translates into CASSLPLAGGDRT. From start to end, the CDR3 is CASSLPLAGGDRTQYF. The whole variable domain, filled in from reference TRBV5-1 and TRBJ2-5, reads KAGVTQTPRYLIKTRGQQVTLSCSPISGHRSVSWYQQTPGQGLQFLFEYFSETQRNKGNFPGRFSGRQFSNSRSEMNVSTLELGDSALYLCASSLPLAGGDRTQYFGPGTRLLVL.

About this clone: The read is 3 residues too short to cover the CDR3 end, so that end is filled in from the germline J gene. The chain couples TRBV19 to TRBJ2-6; D is perhaps TRBD1 (5 bases). The germline V gene has CDR1 LNHDA and CDR2 SQIVND (reference sequence). There are 18 residues in the CDR3. Between the trimmed V and J ends, which lost 4 bases and 4 bases, there was a span of 20 bases. The part of the CDR3 DNA that was read is TGTGCCAGTAGTACTGGACCGGCAGGGCGTGGCGGGGCCAACGTC. Protein sequence: CASSTGPAGRGGANV. The entire CDR3 is CASSTGPAGRGGANVLTF.

There are many counts of this clone. The read ends 3 residues early relative to the CDR3; the germline J gene fills the gap. The chain combines TRBV18 with TRBJ2-7; 7 bases are shared with TRBD1. With 3 bases clipped from V and 3 bases from J, the junction kept 5 bases outside the gene matches. Per the germline V gene, CDR1 is KGHSH and CDR2 is LQKENI. The CDR3 is 14 amino acids. The sequenced part of the CDR3 DNA is TGTGCCAGCTCACCTCTGGGACAGCTCTACGAG. Protein product: CASSPLGQLYE. In full, the CDR3 reads CASSPLGQLYEQYF.

This clone was counted only a few times. The CDR3 goes on 3 residues after the read ends, and that part is filled in from the germline J gene. This chain joins TRBV6-1 and TRBJ1-2; 11 bases fit TRBD1. The CDR3 has 16 amino acids. Germline-derived CDR1 and CDR2 are MNHNS and SASEGT. Losses at the gene ends were 2 bases for V and 3 bases for J; bases not matched to a gene: 5. Here the CDR3 reads CASSETGTGGYYGYTF. The CDR3 DNA, read in part, is TGTGCCAGCAGTGAAACTGGGACAGGGGGATACTATGGC.

This clone was detected ten times or more. From the germline J gene comes the end of the CDR3, since the read stops 3 residues before it. V gene TRBV10-3 combines with J gene TRBJ1-1; unclear D gene. Trimming took off 5 bases at V and 7 bases at J, with 14 bases between the two ends. Germline V lookup: CDR1 ENHRY, CDR2 SYGVKD. The CDR3 runs to 13 residues. Partial CDR3 DNA: TGTGCCATCAGTCAGACCCCAGAGGGTGAA. Translated: CAISQTPEGE. The full CDR3 is CAISQTPEGEAFF.

This clone came up many times. The read comes to an end 3 residues before the CDR3 does, leaving the germline J gene to fill in the end. This chain uses TRBV12-3 or TRBV12-4 with TRBJ1-5; weak D call: TRBD1 (6 bases). V lost 2 bases and J 4 bases, leaving 9 bases between the germline ends. The CDR3 length is 14 residues. Incomplete CDR3 DNA: TGTGCCAGCAGTTTAACCCAGGGGAATCAGCCC. It encodes CASSLTQGNQP. The full-length CDR3 reads as CASSLTQGNQPQHF.

A word on this clone: The read falls 3 residues short of the CDR3 end, and the missing part is taken from the germline J gene. The chain carries TRBV29-1 and TRBJ2-7; tentative D call: TRBD1 (6 bases). Germline V lookup: CDR1 SQVTM, CDR2 ANQGSEA. The CDR3 consists of 12 residues. Deletions cut 4 bases from V and 5 bases from J, with 12 bases between. CDR3 in amino acids: CSVVRGFNEQYF. CDR3 DNA (partial): TGCAGCGTTGTGAGGGGGTTCAACGAG.

This clone was counted a few times. The read ends 3 residues shy of where the CDR3 ends; the end is completed using the germline J gene. The genes are TRBV19 and TRBJ2-7; D not certain. Germline V CDR1 and CDR2: LNHDA, SQIVND (reference sequence). The CDR3 is 11 residues long. The germline V and J ends were trimmed by 5 bases and 2 bases, with 4 bases remaining between them. The CDR3 loop reads CASSDTYEQYF. The part of the CDR3 DNA that was read is TGTGCCAGTAGTGACACCTACGAG.

This clone was seen at least ten times. The observed sequence ends 3 residues before the CDR3 terminus, with the missing tail filled in from the germline J gene. The J gene is TRBJ2-7, the V gene TRBV19, with a weak D call TRBD2 (6 bases). V dropped 5 bases and J dropped 3 bases, with 20 bases sitting between them. Germline CDR1 LNHDA, CDR2 SQIVND (reference sequence). The CDR3 is made up of 16 amino acids. CDR3 in amino acids: CASSSSPGVRLYEQYF. CDR3 bases read: TGTGCCAGTAGTTCCTCGCCGGGGGTTCGACTCTACGAG.

This clone was observed a handful of times. The read finishes 3 residues shy of the CDR3 end, and the germline J gene is used to complete it. The chain has TRBV7-9 and TRBJ1-4; D remains ambiguous. The V gene's germline CDR1 is SEHNR and CDR2 FQNEAQ (reference sequence). V lost 3 bases to trimming and J lost 8 bases, with 13 bases between them. The length of the CDR3 is 14 residues. The CDR3 sequence: CASSFFGGGEKLFF. The CDR3 bases that were read are TGTGCCAGCAGCTTCTTTGGTGGAGGGGAAAAA.

Details on this clone: Read sequence stops 3 residues before the CDR3 end, and the germline J gene provides the missing end. The chain uses TRBV30 and TRBJ1-5; TRBD1 might be the D (5 bases). The CDR3 length is 15 residues. V lost 0 bases, J lost 4 bases, and 13 bases lay in between. Germline loops: CDR1 GTSNPN, CDR2 SVGIG (reference sequence). The CDR3 protein is CAWSVVGAGNQPQHF. CDR3 bases read: TGTGCCTGGAGTGTAGTAGGGGCCGGGAATCAGCCC.

This clone has a count of ten or more. Coverage ceases 3 residues before the CDR3 finishes, and the germline J gene fills in the end. The chain has TRBV29-1 and TRBJ2-1, with TRBD1 matching over 8 bases. This CDR3 has 14 residues. J gave up 2 bases and V 6 bases, and 6 bases lay outside the gene matches. Germline loops: CDR1 SQVTM, CDR2 ANQGSEA. CDR3 loop: CSVEGQVTYNEQFF. The CDR3 bases that were read are TGCAGCGTCGAGGGACAGGTTACCTACAATGAG.

This clone was seen a handful of times. The CDR3 is cut off 3 residues early in the read; its end comes from the germline J gene. J is TRBJ2-1 and V is TRBV7-2; D perhaps matches TRBD1 (5 bases). The CDR3 runs 15 residues. V was cut by 5 bases and J by 3 bases, with 14 bases left in between. Germline CDR1 is SGHTA and CDR2 is FQGNSA. The sequenced part of the CDR3 DNA is TGTGCCAGCAGCCCTAGGGGCGGATACTACAATGAG. This gives the protein CASSPRGGYYNE. The full-length CDR3 reads as CASSPRGGYYNEQFF.

This clone was recorded a few times. The read finishes 3 residues shy of the CDR3 end, and the germline J gene is used to complete it. This rearrangement joins TRBV6-1 to TRBJ1-5; 8 nucleotides align to TRBD1. The V and J ends lost 2 bases and 4 bases, in that order; junction bases with no gene match: 7. In germline, CDR1 is MNHNS, CDR2 SASEGT. CDR3 length equals 16 residues. CDR3 residues: CASSEWRQGRNQPQHF. Incomplete CDR3 DNA: TGTGCCAGCAGTGAATGGAGACAGGGGAGGAATCAGCCC.

As to this clone: Read coverage stops 3 residues before the CDR3 terminus; the germline J gene supplies the remainder. The chain employs TRBV2 and TRBJ1-6, with D unclear. Deletions cut 4 bases from V and 7 bases from J, with 11 bases between. Germline CDR1 and CDR2: SNHLY and FYNNEI. The CDR3 totals 14 residues. Partial CDR3 DNA: TGTGCCAGCAGTGGGCCCTCGGGGAATTCACCC. Protein product: CASSGPSGNSP. Given in full, the CDR3 is CASSGPSGNSPLHF.

This clone turned up a few times. The read ends 3 residues before the CDR3 terminus; that terminus is restored from the germline J gene. At the DNA level, this CDR3 is encoded by other sequences in the same sample as well. The V and J genes are TRBV2 and TRBJ2-1; D is unclear. The V end lost 8 bases, the J end lost 7 bases, and 18 bases lay between the germline ends. Per the germline V gene, CDR1 is SNHLY and CDR2 is FYNNEI. The CDR3 consists of 14 residues. The CDR3 bases that were read are TGTGCCAGCTTGGCCTCGGCGGTTTCAAATGAG. Its protein is CASLASAVSNE. The CDR3 reads in full as CASLASAVSNEQFF.

Worth noting for this clone: The read gets to within 3 residues of the CDR3 end, and the germline J gene fills in the rest. The V gene is TRBV11-2, the J gene TRBJ2-7, with D perhaps matching TRBD1 (6 bases). Trimming shortened V by 6 bases and J by 2 bases, and 11 bases separated the two germline ends. The CDR3 is 13 residues long. Per the germline V gene, CDR1 is SGHAT and CDR2 is FQNNGV. The CDR3 bases that were read are TGTGCCAGCAGACTTACAGGGACCTACGAG. This gives the protein CASRLTGTYE. The whole CDR3 region reads CASRLTGTYEQYF.

This clone showed up just a few times. The DNA ends 3 residues before the CDR3 does, and the rest of the CDR3 is filled in from the germline J gene. J is TRBJ2-5 and V is TRBV2; tentative D call: TRBD2 (6 bases). Between the trimmed V and J ends, which lost 3 bases and 5 bases, there was a span of 10 bases. The length of the CDR3 is 13 residues. Germline CDR1 is SNHLY and CDR2 is FYNNEI. The sequenced part of the CDR3 DNA is TGTGCCAGCAGTGAGATTGGGGGGGAGACC. Its protein is CASSEIGGET. The complete CDR3 reads CASSEIGGETQYF.

This clone was counted many times. Mismatch with germline at one junction end may stem from a read error. The CDR3 end lies 3 residues beyond the end of the read and is filled in from the germline J gene. The chain employs TRBV5-1 and TRBJ2-1; D may be TRBD1 (6 bases). This CDR3 is built from 14 residues. Germline loops: CDR1 SGHRS, CDR2 YFSETQ. This CDR3 reads CASTAQGSYDEQFF. The CDR3 DNA, read in part, is TGCGCCAGCACGGCCCAGGGGAGCTACGATGAG.

This clone showed up many times. Coverage ceases 3 residues before the CDR3 finishes, and the germline J gene fills in the end. The rearrangement links TRBV18 to TRBJ2-3, with TRBD2 matching over 10 bases. This CDR3 is 18 amino acids long. Germline V gene lookup returns CDR1 KGHSH and CDR2 LQKENI. J was trimmed by 1 base and V by 2 bases; bases with no gene match: 9. Partial CDR3 DNA: TGTGCCAGCTCACCAATAAGCGGGGGGGCCTCCGGCACAGATACG. Encoded protein: CASSPISGGASGTDT. The full CDR3 protein reads CASSPISGGASGTDTQYF.

This clone came up many times. The sequenced fragment ends 3 residues before the CDR3 boundary, so the rest is inferred from the germline J gene. The chain couples TRBV13 to TRBJ2-3; 11 positions agree with TRBD2. Trimming took 0 bases from V and 0 from J; bases not matched to a gene: 5. CDR1 is PRHDT, CDR2 FYEKMQ, per germline (reference sequence). The CDR3 spans 18 residues. CDR3 in amino acids: CASSLGLAGGASTDTQYF. The CDR3 DNA, read in part, is TGTGCCAGCAGCTTAGGGCTAGCGGGGGGCGCTAGCACAGATACG.